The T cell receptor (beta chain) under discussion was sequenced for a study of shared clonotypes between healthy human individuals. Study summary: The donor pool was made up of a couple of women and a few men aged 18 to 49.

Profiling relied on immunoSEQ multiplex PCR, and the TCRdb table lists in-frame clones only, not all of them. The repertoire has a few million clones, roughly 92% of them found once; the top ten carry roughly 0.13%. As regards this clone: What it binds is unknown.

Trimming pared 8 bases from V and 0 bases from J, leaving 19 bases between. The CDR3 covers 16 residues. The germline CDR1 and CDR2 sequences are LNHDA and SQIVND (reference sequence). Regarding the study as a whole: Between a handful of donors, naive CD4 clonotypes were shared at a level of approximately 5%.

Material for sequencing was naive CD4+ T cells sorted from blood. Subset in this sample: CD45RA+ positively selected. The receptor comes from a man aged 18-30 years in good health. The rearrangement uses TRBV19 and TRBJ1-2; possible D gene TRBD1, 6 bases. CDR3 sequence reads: CASSPGTPFSNYGYTF. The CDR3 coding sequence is TGTGCCAGTTCCCCAGGGACACCCTTTTCTAACTATGGCTACACCTTC. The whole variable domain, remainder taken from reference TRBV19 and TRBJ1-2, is DGGITQSPKYLFRKEGQNVTLSCEQNLNHDAMYWYRQDPGQGLRLIYYSQIVNDFQKGDIAEGYSVSREKKESFPLTVTSAQKNPTAFYLCASSPGTPFSNYGYTFGSGTRLTVV.